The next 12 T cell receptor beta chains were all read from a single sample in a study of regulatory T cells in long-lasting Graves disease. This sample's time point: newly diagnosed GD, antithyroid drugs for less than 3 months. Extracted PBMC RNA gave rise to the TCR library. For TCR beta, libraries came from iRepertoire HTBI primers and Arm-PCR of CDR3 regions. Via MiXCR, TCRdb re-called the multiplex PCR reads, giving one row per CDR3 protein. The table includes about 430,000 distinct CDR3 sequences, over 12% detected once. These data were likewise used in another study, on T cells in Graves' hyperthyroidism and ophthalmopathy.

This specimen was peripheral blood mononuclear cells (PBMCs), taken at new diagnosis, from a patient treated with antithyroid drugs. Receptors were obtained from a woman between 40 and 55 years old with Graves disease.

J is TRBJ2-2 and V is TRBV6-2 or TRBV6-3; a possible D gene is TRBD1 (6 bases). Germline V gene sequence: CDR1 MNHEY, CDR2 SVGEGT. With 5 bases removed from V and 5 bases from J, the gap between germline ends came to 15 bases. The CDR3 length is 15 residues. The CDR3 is CASSEAWGLTGELFF. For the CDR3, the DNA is TGTGCCAGCAGTGAAGCGTGGGGGCTTACCGGGGAGCTGTTTTTT.

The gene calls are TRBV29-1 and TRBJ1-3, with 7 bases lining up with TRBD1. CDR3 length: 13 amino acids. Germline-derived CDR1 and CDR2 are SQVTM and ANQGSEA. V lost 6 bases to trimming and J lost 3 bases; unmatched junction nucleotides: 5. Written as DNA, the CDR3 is TGCAGCGTCCGACAGGGTGGTGGAAACACCATATATTTT. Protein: CSVRQGGGNTIYF.

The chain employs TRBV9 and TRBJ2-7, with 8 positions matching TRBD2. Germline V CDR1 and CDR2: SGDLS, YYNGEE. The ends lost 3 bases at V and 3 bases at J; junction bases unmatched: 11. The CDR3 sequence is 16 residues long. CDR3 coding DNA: TGTGCCAGCAGCGAGGGTACGGGACTAGATATCTACGAGCAGTACTTC. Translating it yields CASSEGTGLDIYEQYF.

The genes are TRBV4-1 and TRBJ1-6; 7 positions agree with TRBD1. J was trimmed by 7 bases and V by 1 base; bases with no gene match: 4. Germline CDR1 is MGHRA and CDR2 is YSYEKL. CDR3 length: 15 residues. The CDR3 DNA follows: TGCGCCAGCAGCCAAGGGGGACAGCTAAATTCACCCCTCCACTTT. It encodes CASSQGGQLNSPLHF.

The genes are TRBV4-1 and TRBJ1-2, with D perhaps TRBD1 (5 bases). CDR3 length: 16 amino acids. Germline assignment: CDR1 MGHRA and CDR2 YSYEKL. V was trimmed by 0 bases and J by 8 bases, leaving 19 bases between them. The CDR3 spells CASSQEEMRSGWGYTF. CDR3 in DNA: TGCGCCAGCAGCCAAGAGGAGATGAGATCAGGGTGGGGCTACACCTTC.

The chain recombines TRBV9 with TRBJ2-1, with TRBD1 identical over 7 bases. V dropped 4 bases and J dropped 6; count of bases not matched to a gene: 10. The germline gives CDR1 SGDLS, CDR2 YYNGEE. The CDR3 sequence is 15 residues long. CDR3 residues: CASSSHLGQRNEQFF. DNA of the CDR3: TGTGCCAGCAGCTCCCACCTGGGACAGCGCAATGAGCAGTTCTTC.

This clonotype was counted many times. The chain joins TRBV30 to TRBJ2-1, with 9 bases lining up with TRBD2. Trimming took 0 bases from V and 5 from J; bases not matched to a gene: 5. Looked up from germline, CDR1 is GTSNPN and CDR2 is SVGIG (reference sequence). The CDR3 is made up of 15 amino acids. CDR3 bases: TGTGCCTGGAGTGTAGGGCTAGCGGGGAACAATGAGCAGTTCTTC. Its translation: CAWSVGLAGNNEQFF.

DNA for the CDR3: TGTGCCAGCAGTTTATGGCCCCCCGGACTAGCGGGAGGGGGTGTTTCCGAGCAGTACTTC. Encoded protein: CASSLWPPGLAGGGVSEQYF. V is TRBV27 and J is TRBJ2-7; TRBD2 matches at 15 bases. CDR3 length: 20 residues. CDR1 is MNHEY and CDR2 is SMNVEV in the germline V gene (reference sequence). After removal of 1 base from V and 6 bases from J, the junction contained 16 bases not matched to a gene.

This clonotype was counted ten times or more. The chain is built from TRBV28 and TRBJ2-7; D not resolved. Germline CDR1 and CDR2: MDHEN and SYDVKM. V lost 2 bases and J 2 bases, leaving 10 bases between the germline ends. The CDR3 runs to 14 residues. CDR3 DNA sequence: TGTGCCAGCAGTTTACTCACCGCCGCCTACGAGCAGTACTTC. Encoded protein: CASSLLTAAYEQYF.

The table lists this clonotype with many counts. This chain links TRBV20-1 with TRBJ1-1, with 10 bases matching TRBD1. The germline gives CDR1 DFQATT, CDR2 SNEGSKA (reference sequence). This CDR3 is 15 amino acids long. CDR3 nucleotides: TGCAGCCCCGGGACAGGGGAATTTGGGAACACTGAAGCTTTCTTT. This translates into CSPGTGEFGNTEAFF.

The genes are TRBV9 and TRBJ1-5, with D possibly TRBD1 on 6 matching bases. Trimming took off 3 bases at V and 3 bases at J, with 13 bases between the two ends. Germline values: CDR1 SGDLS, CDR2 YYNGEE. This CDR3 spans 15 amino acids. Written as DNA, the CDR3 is TGTGCCAGCAGCGCCTTAGGACAGAACAATCAGCCCCAGCATTTT. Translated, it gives CASSALGQNNQPQHF.

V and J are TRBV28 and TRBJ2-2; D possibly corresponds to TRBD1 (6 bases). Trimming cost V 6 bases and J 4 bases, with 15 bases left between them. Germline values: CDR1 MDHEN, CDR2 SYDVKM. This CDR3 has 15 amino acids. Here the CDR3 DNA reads TGTGCCAGCAGCACAGGGAGCCGGGGCACCGGGGAGCTGTTTTTT. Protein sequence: CASSTGSRGTGELFF.